What follows are 15 T cell receptor beta chains derived from one specimen sequenced in a study of T cells after yellow fever vaccination. TCRdb itself ran the 5' RACE reads through MiXCR, one entry per CDR3 protein. The sample lists approximately 250,000 distinct CDR3 sequences; 6.7% were seen once. Material: CD4+ T cells sorted from PBMCs, obtained on the day of the yellow fever booster vaccination. These receptors came from a man aged 25 to 40 who received the YFV17D yellow fever vaccine.

This clonotype has a handful of counts. The chain carries TRBV7-6 and TRBJ2-7; 11 bases match TRBD2. This CDR3 comprises 17 residues. Germline CDR1 and CDR2: SGHVS and FNYEAQ. V was pared by 6 bases and J by 3 bases, with 13 bases of the junction left unmatched. CDR3 residues: CASSSRLAGSPSYEQYF. The CDR3 DNA is TGTGCCAGCAGTTCCCGACTAGCGGGATCGCCTAGCTACGAGCAGTACTTC.

This clonotype has only a few counts. The gene calls are TRBV6-2 or TRBV6-3 and TRBJ2-5; 10 bases fit TRBD2. J gave up 5 bases and V 4 bases, and 4 bases lay outside the gene matches. The CDR3 is 14 residues long. The germline V gene has CDR1 MNHEY and CDR2 SVGEGT. The CDR3 loop reads CASSSSGSMETQYF. As DNA, the CDR3 is TGTGCCAGCAGTTCTAGCGGGAGCATGGAGACCCAGTACTTC.

This clonotype has at least ten counts. Mismatch with germline at one junction end may stem from a read error. This chain joins TRBV6-2 or TRBV6-3 and TRBJ1-1; D ambiguous. In germline, CDR1 is MNHEY, CDR2 SVGEGT. CDR3 length: 14 residues. Written as DNA, the CDR3 is TGTGCCATCAGTCCCAGGTCCAGGAACACTGAAGCTTTCTTT. Translated, it gives CAISPRSRNTEAFF.

Ten or more counts support this clonotype. The chain employs TRBV12-3 or TRBV12-4 and TRBJ2-6; 11 positions match TRBD1. The trim removed 8 bases at V and 0 bases at J, leaving 6 bases unmatched. This CDR3 has 17 amino acids. The CDR3 sequence is CASGTGTGGSGANVLTF. The CDR3 DNA reads TGTGCCAGCGGGACCGGGACAGGGGGCTCTGGGGCCAACGTCCTGACTTTC.

V is TRBV20-1 and J is TRBJ1-1, with D uncertain. Trimming shortened V by 0 bases and J by 1 base, and 9 bases separated the two germline ends. The CDR3 extends over 14 amino acids. CDR1 is DFQATT and CDR2 is SNEGSKA in the germline V gene (reference sequence). The CDR3: CSARDPRKNTEAFF. The CDR3 DNA follows: TGCAGTGCTAGAGATCCGAGAAAGAACACTGAAGCTTTCTTT.

This clonotype has only a few counts. The rearrangement uses TRBV25-1 and TRBJ1-5; D may be TRBD1 (5 bases). This CDR3 is 13 amino acids long. V was clipped by 6 bases and J by 3 bases, with 9 bases between them. Germline CDR1 and CDR2: MGHDK and SYGVNS. This CDR3 is CASRRGDNQPQHF. CDR3 nucleotides: TGTGCCAGCAGGAGAGGGGACAATCAGCCCCAGCATTTT.

This clonotype was found a few times. This chain connects TRBV3-1 to TRBJ1-2; maybe TRBD1 (6 bases). Germline V gene sequence: CDR1 LGHDT, CDR2 YNNKEL (reference sequence). Trimming stripped 1 base from V and 4 bases from J, with 19 bases between. This CDR3 has 17 amino acids. As DNA, the CDR3 is TGTGCCAGCAGCCAAGTGGGGGGCACTATGGATAGCTATGGCTACACCTTC. Its translation is CASSQVGGTMDSYGYTF.

This clonotype was observed many times. The genes are TRBV29-1 and TRBJ2-1, with TRBD1 matching over 9 bases. Germline trimming cut 2 bases from V and 0 bases from J; bases unmatched to any gene: 2. Germline V gene data show CDR1 as SQVTM and CDR2 as ANQGSEA. This CDR3 spans 15 amino acids. The CDR3 region is CSVELGQGSYNEQFF. The CDR3 coding sequence is TGCAGCGTTGAATTGGGACAGGGCTCCTACAATGAGCAGTTCTTC.

The sample holds a few counts of this clonotype. This sequence joins TRBV15 and TRBJ2-7; D is unresolved. This CDR3 is built from 14 residues. V gave up 3 bases and J gave up 0 bases, with 9 bases separating them. Germline assignment: CDR1 LNHNV and CDR2 YYDKDF (reference sequence). Written as DNA, the CDR3 is TGTGCCACCAGCAGTGCCCTGGGCTCCTACGAGCAGTACTTC. It encodes CATSSALGSYEQYF.

This clonotype was detected ten times or more. The rearrangement uses TRBV7-2 and TRBJ2-7; maybe TRBD1 (6 bases). V shed 3 bases and J shed 5 bases, with 11 bases lying between them. Germline-derived CDR1 and CDR2 are SGHTA and FQGNSA. The CDR3 has 13 residues. The CDR3: CASSFNRDNEQYF. In DNA, the CDR3 is TGTGCCAGCAGCTTTAACAGGGATAACGAGCAGTACTTC.

The V gene is TRBV10-3, the J gene TRBJ1-1; 8 bases line up with TRBD1. Germline CDR1 and CDR2: ENHRY and SYGVKD. The CDR3 is made up of 14 amino acids. V was clipped by 11 bases and J by 6 bases; unmatched bases: 14. The CDR3 is CASRTGPRSPEAFF. CDR3 nucleotide sequence: TGTGCCTCCCGGACAGGGCCAAGGTCCCCTGAAGCTTTCTTT.

This sequence joins TRBV28 and TRBJ2-5; no clear D. Germline-derived CDR1 and CDR2 are MDHEN and SYDVKM. The V end lost 3 bases, the J end lost 7 bases, and 12 bases lay between the germline ends. The CDR3 sequence is 13 residues long. The CDR3 region is CASSLVHLGTQYF. DNA for the CDR3: TGTGCCAGCAGTTTGGTACACCTGGGGACCCAGTACTTC. The whole variable domain, filled in from reference TRBV28 and TRBJ2-5, reads DVKVTQSSRYLVKRTGEKVFLECVQDMDHENMFWYRQDPGLGLRLIYFSYDVKMKEKGDIPEGYSVSREKKERFSLILESASTNQTSMYLCASSLVHLGTQYFGPGTRLLVL.

This clonotype was observed many times. V and J are TRBV5-1 and TRBJ2-1, with TRBD2 as a possible D gene (5 bases). The CDR3 contains 15 residues. The germline V gene has CDR1 SGHRS and CDR2 YFSETQ. Between the trimmed V and J ends, which lost 4 bases and 0 bases, there was a span of 11 bases. The DNA for the CDR3 is TGCGCCAGCAGCCAACAAACTAGCTCCTACAATGAGCAGTTCTTC. This codes for CASSQQTSSYNEQFF.

This chain uses TRBV12-3 or TRBV12-4 with TRBJ2-3; TRBD2 matches at 10 bases. This CDR3 region has 14 residues. The V gene end was trimmed by 7 bases and the J gene end by 1 base; junction bases not matched to a gene: 2. The CDR3 nucleotides read TGTGCCAGCACGAGCGGGAGGGGCACAGATACGCAGTATTTT. Translation gives CASTSGRGTDTQYF.

The chain links TRBV20-1 to TRBJ2-5; a weak D match, TRBD2 (5 bases). Germline-derived CDR1 and CDR2 are DFQATT and SNEGSKA (reference sequence). Trimming cost V 6 bases and J 7 bases, with 12 bases left between them. CDR3 size: 11 residues. The CDR3 region is CSALAFPTQYF. CDR3 sequence (DNA): TGCAGTGCCCTAGCTTTCCCGACCCAGTACTTC.